The rows below give T cell receptor beta chains drawn from one sample of a study of OX40 agonist ivuxolimab in advanced cancers. Clones were read by immunoSEQ multiplex PCR, and TCRdb kept only the in-frame ones, dropping some. The sample includes some 91,000 clones, around 87% of them seen just once. The sample was CD4+ or CD8+ T cells sorted from blood, taken in a trial of the OX40 agonist ivuxolimab. The receptors here all came from an adult with an advanced solid tumor such as melanoma, head and neck, liver or kidney cancer. The CDR3 runs from the conserved cysteine through the conserved F or W. A D gene is named only where the DNA matches it firmly. Rows may omit the clone size; those that give it use once, few, many or a size class.

len,j_gene,d_gene,abundance,v_gene,CDR3aa,CDR3nt
16,TRBJ1-3,-,-,TRBV5-1,CASSSVGGVSGNTIYF,TGCGCCAGCAGCTCGGTGGGGGGCGTCTCTGGAAACACCATATATTTT
15,TRBJ2-5,TRBD2,-,TRBV7-9,CASSFSGIGEETQYF,TGTGCCAGCAGTTTTAGCGGGATAGGAGAAGAGACCCAGTACTTC
14,TRBJ2-7,-,-,TRBV10-3,CAITKQGSPYEQYF,TGTGCCATCACCAAACAGGGTTCCCCCTACGAGCAGTACTTC
17,TRBJ2-3,-,-,TRBV29-1,CSVAERTLHSPTDTQYF,TGCAGCGTTGCAGAAAGGACACTCCATAGCCCCACAGATACGCAGTATTTT
14,TRBJ1-1,-,few,TRBV5-1,CASTPQGLGTEAFF,TGCGCCAGCACCCCCCAGGGGCTTGGCACTGAAGCTTTCTTT
15,TRBJ1-5,TRBD1,-,TRBV5-4,CASSKDRGRNQPQHF,TGTGCCAGCAGCAAGGACAGGGGGCGCAATCAGCCCCAGCATTTT
15,TRBJ1-2,-,-,TRBV30,CAWSVTALAHYGYTF,TGTGCCTGGAGTGTGACAGCCCTGGCGCACTATGGCTACACCTTC
15,TRBJ1-3,-,-,TRBV18,CASSPGRSSGNTIYF,TGTGCCAGCTCACCCGGCCGAAGCTCTGGAAACACCATATATTTT
15,TRBJ2-2,TRBD1,-,TRBV6-1,CASSEDRVKTGELFF,TGTGCCAGCAGTGAGGACAGGGTCAAAACCGGGGAGCTGTTTTTT
16,TRBJ2-5,-,-,TRBV7-2,CASTRRLGRSQETQYF,TGTGCCAGCACCCGGAGACTGGGACGTTCTCAAGAGACCCAGTACTTC
16,TRBJ1-1,-,once,TRBV9,CASSALPGFMNTEAFF,TGTGCCAGCAGCGCGCTCCCTGGGTTCATGAACACTGAAGCTTTCTTT
14,TRBJ2-7,TRBD1,-,TRBV30,CAWSYPRTGDEQYF,TGTGCCTGGAGCTACCCCCGGACAGGGGACGAGCAGTACTTC
15,TRBJ1-5,-,-,TRBV19,CASSRDRDAKGPQHF,TGTGCCAGTAGTCGGGACCGGGACGCCAAGGGGCCCCAGCATTTT
14,TRBJ2-1,-,-,TRBV11-2,CASSLERQSNEQFF,TGTGCCAGCAGCTTGGAGAGACAGTCCAATGAGCAGTTCTTC
16,TRBJ2-7,-,-,TRBV5-1,CASSSRAGQATYEQYF,TGCGCCAGCAGTTCTCGCGCGGGGCAGGCAACCTACGAGCAGTACTTC
15,TRBJ2-2,-,-,TRBV25-1,CASSERHSDDGELFF,TGTGCCAGCAGTGAACGGCACTCGGACGACGGGGAGCTGTTTTTT
16,TRBJ2-1,-,few,TRBV7-5,CARSQEAGGLMNEQFF,TGTGCCAGAAGCCAAGAAGCGGGAGGGCTAATGAATGAGCAGTTCTTC
16,TRBJ2-7,-,-,TRBV7-9,CASSSLSREFTYEQYF,TGTGCCAGCAGCTCCCTTTCCCGAGAATTTACCTACGAGCAGTACTTC
14,TRBJ2-1,TRBD2,few,TRBV10-3,CAISIGRAVDEQFF,TGTGCCATCAGTATCGGGAGGGCCGTCGATGAGCAGTTCTTC
14,TRBJ2-5,-,-,TRBV5-8,CASSRTLGKETQYF,TGTGCCAGCAGTCGGACTCTTGGTAAAGAGACCCAGTACTTC
15,TRBJ2-2,TRBD1,once,TRBV6-5,CASRSDRVWTGELFF,TGTGCCAGCAGAAGCGACAGGGTCTGGACCGGGGAGCTGTTTTTT
12,TRBJ2-1,-,-,TRBV28,CATGGSYNEQFF,TGTGCCACCGGAGGATCCTACAATGAGCAGTTCTTC
14,TRBJ1-1,TRBD1,-,TRBV6-4,CASRGGGVNTEAFF,TGTGCCAGCAGGGGAGGGGGCGTGAACACTGAAGCTTTCTTT
15,TRBJ1-6,-,once,TRBV10-2,CASSGLGPYNSPLHF,TGCGCCAGCAGTGGCTTGGGACCCTATAATTCACCCCTCCACTTT
13,TRBJ1-1,-,-,TRBV28,CASSLISNTEAFF,TGTGCCAGCAGTTTAATATCGAACACTGAAGCTTTCTTT
10,TRBJ2-5,-,few,TRBV2,CASSVETQYF,TGTGCCAGCAGTGTGGAGACCCAGTACTTC
15,TRBJ2-3,TRBD2,-,TRBV27,CASSSSGRATDTQYF,TGTGCCAGCAGTTCTAGCGGGAGGGCCACAGATACGCAGTATTTT
16,TRBJ2-4,-,-,TRBV5-6,CASSQRGFEPKNIQYF,TGTGCCAGCAGCCAGAGGGGGTTCGAGCCCAAAAACATTCAGTACTTC
15,TRBJ2-7,-,-,TRBV7-3,CASSSNQAGNYEQYF,TGTGCCAGCAGCTCCAACCAGGCAGGAAACTACGAGCAGTACTTC
16,TRBJ2-1,-,-,TRBV5-8,CASSDYRRLSYNEQFF,TGTGCCAGCAGCGACTACAGGAGGTTAAGCTACAATGAGCAGTTCTTC
19,TRBJ2-2,-,-,TRBV18,CASSWSGVPSFANTGELFF,TGTGCCAGCTCCTGGTCGGGGGTCCCCTCGTTCGCGAACACCGGGGAGCTGTTTTTT
14,TRBJ2-7,TRBD1,-,TRBV6-1,CASGATGGSYEQYF,TGTGCCAGCGGGGCGACAGGGGGCTCCTACGAGCAGTACTTC
12,TRBJ1-2,-,-,TRBV27,CASSPQGYGYTF,TGTGCCAGCAGTCCACAGGGATATGGCTACACCTTC
16,TRBJ2-5,-,-,TRBV5-5,CASSLDWGLRGETQYF,TGTGCCAGCAGCTTGGATTGGGGTCTCCGGGGAGAGACCCAGTACTTC
16,TRBJ1-2,TRBD1,many,TRBV5-4,CASSLGAQGDNYGYTF,TGTGCCAGCAGCTTGGGAGCGCAGGGGGATAACTATGGCTACACCTTC
18,TRBJ1-1,TRBD1,-,TRBV6-1,CASSEALRDRGRGTEAFF,TGTGCCAGCAGTGAAGCGCTTCGGGACAGGGGCCGAGGAACTGAAGCTTTCTTT